A selection of T cell receptor beta chains follows, all from one sample in a study of molecular identifiers for immune sequencing clone quantification. Each CDR3 protein is one row after TCRdb ran MiXCR on the PCR reads. The sample carries under 600,000 distinct CDR3 sequences, about 20% recorded once. Sequencing input: naive CD8+ T cells from blood, with Jurkat cell RNA spiked in. Every receptor here comes from a human donor in good health. Some libraries in this study had Jurkat cell RNA spiked in. Each CDR3 is given with its conserved first and last residue. D genes are given only for firm matches. Some rows mark clone size as missing; the rest say once, few, many or name a class of expanded clone.

v_gene,j_gene,abundance,len,d_gene,CDR3nt,CDR3aa
TRBV7-3,TRBJ1-3,.,13,.,TGTGCCAGCAGCTTTGGTACTGGAAACACCATATATTTT,CASSFGTGNTIYF
TRBV20-1,TRBJ2-2,.,16,TRBD2,TGCAGTGCTAGAGACGGTAGCGGGGGAGTTACCGGGGAGCTGTTTTTT,CSARDGSGGVTGELFF
TRBV7-2,TRBJ1-5,.,14,.,TGTGCCAGCAGCCCGGACAGCTACAATAAGCCCCAGCATTTT,CASSPDSYNKPQHF
TRBV20-1,TRBJ1-5,few,15,.,TGCAGTGCTAGAGGTCTCACAGAAAGCAATCAGCCCCAGCATTTT,CSARGLTESNQPQHF
TRBV5-6,TRBJ1-4,many,17,.,TGTGCCAGCAGCTTGGAGGAGGGTACAGACGGGAGCGAAAAACTGTTTTTT,CASSLEEGTDGSEKLFF
TRBV6-5,TRBJ1-6,.,18,.,TGTGCCAGCACCTCCCGGGCGTGGGGGAGCTCCTATAATTCACCCCTCCACTTT,CASTSRAWGSSYNSPLHF
TRBV20-1,TRBJ2-7,.,12,.,TGCAGTGCTGCCCCGGGCCCCTACGAGCAGTACTTC,CSAAPGPYEQYF
TRBV20-1,TRBJ2-1,few,15,TRBD2,TGCAGTGCCGACGGCGGGCGGGAGGGATCAAATGAGCAGTTCTTC,CSADGGREGSNEQFF
TRBV16,TRBJ2-3,many,14,.,TGTGCCAGCAGCCAAAAGGTCGGGGAGGATACGCAGTATTTT,CASSQKVGEDTQYF
TRBV29-1,TRBJ1-1,many,15,TRBD1,TGCAGCGTTGAAGATTTGACAGGGTCTGGCACTGAAGCTTTCTTT,CSVEDLTGSGTEAFF
TRBV7-9,TRBJ2-7,few,13,.,TGTGCCAGCAGCTTAGCGTCGGAAAACGAGCAGTACTTC,CASSLASENEQYF
TRBV15,TRBJ2-1,many,13,.,TGTGCCACCAGCGAGGCGGCAGGGAATGAGCAGTTCTTC,CATSEAAGNEQFF
TRBV7-2,TRBJ2-5,.,16,.,TGTGCCAGCAAAAATACGGCGGGCCCTCCGGGGGAGACCCAGTACTTC,CASKNTAGPPGETQYF
TRBV12-3/TRBV12-4,TRBJ2-3,.,16,TRBD1,TGTGCCAGCAGATCGGGACAGAGCCCTAGCACAGGTACGCAGTATTTT,CASRSGQSPSTGTQYF
TRBV16,TRBJ1-6,many,14,.,TGTGCCAGCAGCCAATCGGACTATAATTCACCCCTCCACTTT,CASSQSDYNSPLHF
TRBV30,TRBJ2-7,.,11,.,TGTGCCTGGAGTGAAGTAGGCGAGCAGTACTTC,CAWSEVGEQYF
TRBV4-2,TRBJ2-7,many,14,.,TGTGCCAGCAGCCCCCGGACCAGCAACTACGAGCAGTACTTC,CASSPRTSNYEQYF
TRBV11-2,TRBJ2-1,many,16,TRBD2,TGTGCCAGCAGGGGGACCGGGACTAGCGGTACTCCTGAGCAGTTCTTC,CASRGTGTSGTPEQFF
TRBV6-2/TRBV6-3,TRBJ2-3,many,12,.,TGTGCCAGCAGTCTTCCCATGGATACGCAGTATTTT,CASSLPMDTQYF
TRBV3-1,TRBJ2-2,few,15,.,TGTGCCAGCAGCCAAACCCGGGACATGGATGGGGAGCTGTTTTTT,CASSQTRDMDGELFF
TRBV27,TRBJ2-7,many,14,.,TGTGCCAGCAGTTTATCATCTTGGGGTTACGAGCAGTACTTC,CASSLSSWGYEQYF
TRBV7-6,TRBJ2-2,.,13,.,TGTGCCAGCGCCAAAAGAGGCACCCGGGAGCTGTTTTTT,CASAKRGTRELFF
TRBV12-5,TRBJ1-1,many,14,.,TGTGCTAGTGGTTTGGGGGTTTTGCACACTGAAGCTTTCTTT,CASGLGVLHTEAFF
TRBV12-3/TRBV12-4,TRBJ1-2,.,15,TRBD1,TGTGCCAGCAGTCCGTCCGGGACAGGGGGCTATGGCTACACCTTC,CASSPSGTGGYGYTF
TRBV2,TRBJ2-5,few,13,.,TGTGCCAGCAGTGATCCAGAACAAGAGACCCAGTACTTC,CASSDPEQETQYF
TRBV4-1,TRBJ2-1,few,14,.,TGCGCCAGCAGCCAAGGCGCTCTGGGGGATGAGCAGTTCTTC,CASSQGALGDEQFF
TRBV4-3,TRBJ1-6,many,16,.,TGCGCCAGCAGCCAAGCTGTTAGCTCCTATAATTCACCCCTCCACTTT,CASSQAVSSYNSPLHF
TRBV6-6,TRBJ2-3,many,17,TRBD2,TGTGCCAGCTCCGCCGGGACTAGCAGTGGGTGGACAGATACGCAGTATTTT,CASSAGTSSGWTDTQYF
TRBV12-3/TRBV12-4,TRBJ2-7,many,15,.,TGTGCCAGCAAACCAGGACATTCCGCTCTCGTGGAGCAGTACTTC,CASKPGHSALVEQYF
TRBV13,TRBJ1-5,few,12,.,TGTGCCAGCAGCTCCCAGAATCAGCCCCAGCATTTT,CASSSQNQPQHF
TRBV20-1,TRBJ1-1,many,15,.,TGCAGTGCTAGAGATCTTGACGGAGGTTTGAGTGTAGCTTTCTTT,CSARDLDGGLSVAFF
TRBV20-1,TRBJ2-3,few,13,.,TGCAGTGCTAGAGCAGGGCTGACAGATACGCAGTATTTT,CSARAGLTDTQYF
TRBV12-3/TRBV12-4,TRBJ1-1,many,13,.,TGTGCCAGCTCTCTCCTATTGAACACTGAAGCTTTCTTT,CASSLLLNTEAFF
TRBV5-5,TRBJ1-1,many,12,.,TGTGCCAGCAGCCGCCCAGGGGACCGAGCTTTCTTT,CASSRPGDRAFF
TRBV27,TRBJ2-5,.,14,TRBD2,TGTGCCAGCAGTGCCGGGACTAGCGGAGAGACCCAGTACTTC,CASSAGTSGETQYF
TRBV2,TRBJ1-2,.,19,TRBD1,TGTGCCAGCAGTCCCCGGCCGGGACAGGGGGCCCTATTTAGCTATGGCTACACCTTC,CASSPRPGQGALFSYGYTF
TRBV4-2,TRBJ2-3,.,18,TRBD2,TGTGCCAGCAGCTTAGCGTTGACTAGCGGGGTCCACACAGATACGCAGTATTTT,CASSLALTSGVHTDTQYF
TRBV5-5,TRBJ2-1,few,15,TRBD1,TGTGCCAGCAGTTCGCAGGGGGCACCCTACAATGAGCAGTTCTTC,CASSSQGAPYNEQFF
TRBV9,TRBJ2-2,many,16,.,TGTGCCAGCAGCGTAGCTTCTCAGGAGGGCACCGGGGAGCTGTTTTTT,CASSVASQEGTGELFF
TRBV7-9,TRBJ2-2,many,15,.,TGTGCCAGCAGTACGGCTCAGCGGAACACCGGGGAGCTGTTTTTT,CASSTAQRNTGELFF
TRBV28,TRBJ1-6,many,15,.,TGTGCCAGCAGTTCCGTGGGTACGGCGGTGTCACCCCTCCACTTT,CASSSVGTAVSPLHF
TRBV7-9,TRBJ2-7,.,15,TRBD1,TGTGCCAGCAGCCCAGGGGGCGATGGCTCCTACGAGCAGTACTTC,CASSPGGDGSYEQYF
TRBV5-1,TRBJ2-5,many,16,TRBD2,TGCGCCAGCAGCCTGGGACTAGCGGGAGAGCAAGAGACCCAGTACTTC,CASSLGLAGEQETQYF
TRBV6-2/TRBV6-3,TRBJ2-3,few,16,TRBD1,TGTGCCAGCACAAAGAGGGGACAGACTCTCACAGATACGCAGTATTTT,CASTKRGQTLTDTQYF
TRBV27,TRBJ2-7,many,13,TRBD1,TGTGCCAGCACCGGGACAGGGGGTGTCGAGCAGTACTTC,CASTGTGGVEQYF
TRBV28,TRBJ2-3,.,16,.,TGTGCCAGCCTTTCCAGACAGGGAGGTGTCCCAGATACGCAGTATTTT,CASLSRQGGVPDTQYF
TRBV5-4,TRBJ2-5,few,16,TRBD1,TGTGCCAGCAGCCCGTGGGACAGGGGGCTGCAAGAGACCCAGTACTTC,CASSPWDRGLQETQYF
TRBV9,TRBJ1-6,.,16,.,TGTGCCAGCAGCGTATCGGGGTTTTCCTATAATTCACCCCTCCACTTT,CASSVSGFSYNSPLHF